The 7 T cell receptor beta chains listed next were all sequenced from one sample in a study of blood T cell repertoires in COVID-19. Using immunoSEQ multiplex PCR, the repertoire was profiled, and TCRdb retains in-frame clones only, with some absent. Here the sample spans 150,000 or so clones, roughly 84% being singletons. Sample: peripheral blood. Receptors were obtained from a young man with active or convalescent COVID-19.

V gene TRBV27 combines with J gene TRBJ2-2, with D maybe TRBD1 (6 bases). CDR3 size: 15 residues. Germline CDR1 reads MNHEY; CDR2 reads SMNVEV (reference sequence). The ends were cut back, 2 bases at V and 7 bases at J, with 14 bases in the middle. The CDR3 region is CASSLAAGAIGELFF. The CDR3 DNA is TGTGCCAGCAGTTTAGCGGCAGGGGCGATCGGGGAGCTGTTTTTT.

The chain is built from TRBV19 and TRBJ1-4, with 10 bases that match TRBD1. Germline CDR1 LNHDA, CDR2 SQIVND (reference sequence). V trimming: 5 bases; J trimming: 3 bases; junction bases outside the gene matches: 6. This CDR3 has 16 residues. In DNA form, the CDR3 reads TGTGCCAGTAGTGCGGGACAGGGGCTTGCTAATGAAAAACTGTTTTTT. It codes for CASSAGQGLANEKLFF.

The V gene is TRBV7-6, the J gene TRBJ2-3; perhaps TRBD1 as D (6 bases). Germline V gene lookup returns CDR1 SGHVS and CDR2 FNYEAQ. The ends were cut back, 4 bases at V and 1 base at J, with 12 bases in the middle. This CDR3 region has 15 residues. The CDR3 region has the DNA TGTGCCAGCAGCTGGACAGCAGGGGGCACAGATACGCAGTATTTT. Translation gives CASSWTAGGTDTQYF. Looking up the rest from reference TRBV7-6 and TRBJ2-3 gives the full variable domain: GAGVSQSPRYKVTKRGQDVALRCDPISGHVSLYWYRQALGQGPEFLTYFNYEAQQDKSGLPNDRFSAERPEGSISTLTIQRTEQRDSAMYRCASSWTAGGTDTQYFGPGTRLTVL.

This clone occurred once. This chain connects TRBV28 to TRBJ2-3; D unresolved. V lost 9 bases, J lost 0 bases, and 7 bases lay in between. The CDR3 is made up of 12 amino acids. Germline assignment: CDR1 MDHEN and CDR2 SYDVKM. This CDR3 reads CASKLSTDTQYF. CDR3 nucleotide sequence: TGTGCCAGTAAGCTCAGCACAGATACGCAGTATTTT.

The J gene is TRBJ1-1, the V gene TRBV18; 9 bases agree with TRBD1. Per the germline V gene, CDR1 is KGHSH and CDR2 is LQKENI. This CDR3 has 13 residues. V gave up 1 base and J gave up 6 bases; unmatched junction bases: 0. DNA of the CDR3: TGTGCCAGCTCACCACGGGACAGGGCTGAAGCTTTCTTT. It codes for CASSPRDRAEAFF.

The rearrangement links TRBV5-6 to TRBJ2-7; 7 nucleotides agree with TRBD1. The germline CDR1 and CDR2 sequences are SGHDT and YYEEEE. With 1 base clipped from V and 2 bases from J, the junction kept 18 bases outside the gene matches. The CDR3 totals 19 residues. CDR3 loop: CASSLTGTAPSGRPYEQYF. DNA for the CDR3: TGTGCCAGCAGCTTGACCGGGACAGCACCCTCCGGCAGGCCCTACGAGCAGTACTTC.

The CDR3 loop is CASSFRDRGDEQYF. The CDR3 bases are TGTGCCAGCAGTTTCCGGGACAGGGGGGACGAGCAGTACTTC. The chain joins TRBV6-5 to TRBJ2-7; 11 nucleotides agree with TRBD1. V lost 4 bases to trimming and J lost 5 bases; unmatched junction nucleotides: 4. This CDR3 has 14 residues. In germline, CDR1 is MNHEY, CDR2 SVGAGI.